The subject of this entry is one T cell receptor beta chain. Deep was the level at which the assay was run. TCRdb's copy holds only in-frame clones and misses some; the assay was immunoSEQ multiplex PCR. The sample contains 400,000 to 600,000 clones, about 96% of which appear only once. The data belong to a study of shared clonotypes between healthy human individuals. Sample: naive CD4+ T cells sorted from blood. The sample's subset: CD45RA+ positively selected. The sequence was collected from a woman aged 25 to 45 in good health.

Written as DNA, the CDR3 is TGTGCCAGTAGTATAGAACCCCCCCCCGGTCAGCCCCAGCATTTT. Translating it yields CASSIEPPPGQPQHF. The chain has TRBV19 and TRBJ1-5; no definite D call. The CDR3 has 15 amino acids. CDR1 and CDR2 (germline): LNHDA, SQIVND (reference sequence). V shed 0 bases and J shed 6 bases, with 12 bases lying between them.